This entry lists 27 T cell receptor beta chains sequenced from one sample in a study of T cells in Graves' hyperthyroidism and ophthalmopathy. The CDR3 regions of TCR beta were amplified from RNA transcripts. HTBI primers were employed in a first-round RT-PCR of the TCR CDR3. TCRdb analysed the multiplex PCR reads with MiXCR anew, one entry per CDR3 protein. The profile shows about 500,000 distinct CDR3 sequences, roughly 17% of them singletons. Sequenced material: blood. The receptors stem from a woman aged 18-29 years with Graves' ophthalmopathy.

This clonotype was seen a handful of times. The CDR3 is CASSSGLEGKLFF. Here the CDR3 DNA reads TGTGCCAGCAGCTCCGGACTAGAGGGAAAACTGTTTTTT. The J gene is TRBJ1-4, the V gene TRBV7-9; no definite D call. The germline V and J ends were trimmed by 4 bases and 10 bases, with 13 bases remaining between them. CDR1 and CDR2 from the germline V gene are SEHNR and FQNEAQ (reference sequence). The CDR3 is 13 amino acids.

In regard to this clonotype: A much larger clone lies a single base off, so this may be a read error. This is likely a read error, given that the CDR3 carries no conserved phenylalanine or tryptophan at its end. The chain employs TRBV29-1 and TRBJ1-1; no definite D call. Germline values: CDR1 SQVTM, CDR2 ANQGSEA. Trimming took 6 bases from V and 2 from J, leaving 13 bases between them. The CDR3 loop spans 13 amino acids. The CDR3, as DNA: TGCAGCGTCCTAAAGACTGTTAACACTGAAGCTTTCCTT. This sequence encodes CSVLKTVNTEAFL.

The chain employs TRBV5-1 and TRBJ2-5; maybe TRBD2 (5 bases). The CDR3 has 14 residues. Trimming shortened V by 3 bases and J by 1 base, and 10 bases separated the two germline ends. The germline V gene encodes CDR1 SGHRS and CDR2 YFSETQ. The CDR3 nucleotides read TGCGCCAGCAGCTCTCGGACTCTCCAAGAGACCCAGTACTTC. It is translated as CASSSRTLQETQYF.

The genes are TRBV2 and TRBJ2-5; 11 nucleotides match TRBD2. The junction had 11 bases not matched to a gene; V was cut back by 6 bases and J by 5 bases. The CDR3 is 16 amino acids. Germline-derived CDR1 and CDR2 are SNHLY and FYNNEI. The CDR3: CASRKGTSGFGETQYF. The DNA for the CDR3 is TGTGCCAGCAGAAAAGGGACTAGCGGATTCGGGGAGACCCAGTACTTC.

This clonotype was picked up many times. The chain joins TRBV7-9 to TRBJ1-1; D is ambiguous. The length of the CDR3 is 12 residues. V was pared by 8 bases and J by 1 base, with 8 bases between. Germline-derived CDR1 and CDR2 are SEHNR and FQNEAQ (reference sequence). CDR3 region: CASGTQNTEAFF. DNA for the CDR3: TGTGCCAGCGGAACCCAGAACACTGAAGCTTTCTTT.

This clonotype was found many times. DNA for the CDR3: TGCAGTGCTAGATCGGGGGAGGGTCGAGAGACCCAGTACTTC. Its translation is CSARSGEGRETQYF. The rearrangement joins TRBV20-1 to TRBJ2-5, with 7 bases that match TRBD2. Losses at the gene ends were 2 bases for V and 4 bases for J; bases not matched to a gene: 7. The CDR3 contains 14 residues. Germline V lookup: CDR1 DFQATT, CDR2 SNEGSKA (reference sequence).

This clonotype has just a few counts. The genes are TRBV29-1 and TRBJ2-1, with 9 bases matching TRBD1. V was clipped by 0 bases and J by 3 bases; unmatched bases: 6. The CDR3 spans 16 residues. CDR1 and CDR2 from the germline V gene are SQVTM and ANQGSEA. CDR3 nucleotides: TGCAGCGTTGAAGATCTGGACAGGGGCGTCTACAATGAGCAGTTCTTC. Protein sequence: CSVEDLDRGVYNEQFF.

This clonotype was recorded at least ten times. The chain couples TRBV5-1 to TRBJ1-2; 8 nucleotides match TRBD1. Trimming cost V 2 bases and J 5 bases; bases outside gene matches: 14. Germline-derived CDR1 and CDR2 are SGHRS and YFSETQ. This CDR3 has 17 amino acids. The chain's CDR3 is CASSFGINWDRSYGYTF. The CDR3 region has the DNA TGCGCCAGCAGCTTTGGCATTAATTGGGACAGGTCGTATGGCTACACCTTC.

The chain is built from TRBV7-8 and TRBJ1-1; D is ambiguous. The CDR3 totals 13 residues. V was clipped by 1 base and J by 7 bases, with 10 bases between them. Germline-derived CDR1 and CDR2 are SGHVS and FQNEAQ. CDR3: CASSLGVRVEAFF. CDR3 DNA: TGTGCCAGCAGCTTAGGCGTGAGGGTTGAAGCTTTCTTT. The variable domain in full, with the rest retrieved from reference TRBV7-8 and TRBJ1-1, is GAGVSQSPRYKVAKRGQDVALRCDPISGHVSLFWYQQALGQGPEFLTYFQNEAQLDKSGLPSDRFFAERPEGSVSTLKIQRTQQEDSAVYLCASSLGVRVEAFFGQGTRLTVV.

This clonotype was detected many times. V usage is TRBV20-1 and J usage is TRBJ2-1; TRBD1 might be the D (5 bases). Trimming removed 6 bases at V and 0 bases at J, with 15 bases between. The CDR3 runs 15 residues. The V gene's germline CDR1 is DFQATT and CDR2 SNEGSKA (reference sequence). CDR3 region: CSAATGGSSYNEQFF. The CDR3 region has the DNA TGCAGTGCGGCTACAGGTGGTAGCTCCTACAATGAGCAGTTCTTC.

There are many counts of this clonotype. The chain links TRBV2 to TRBJ2-7; D call uncertain. The germline CDR1 and CDR2 sequences are SNHLY and FYNNEI. This CDR3 spans 13 amino acids. Trimming stripped 7 bases from V and 0 bases from J, with 10 bases between. DNA for the CDR3: TGTGCCAGCAAAGGGCCCTCCTCCTACGAGCAGTACTTC. It codes for CASKGPSSYEQYF.

The chain is built from TRBV6-1 and TRBJ2-3, with 8 bases lining up with TRBD2. This CDR3 is built from 15 residues. CDR1 is MNHNS and CDR2 is SASEGT in the germline V gene. The junction had 1 base not matched to a gene; V was cut back by 0 bases and J by 2 bases. This CDR3 reads CASSEASGDTDTQYF. CDR3 in DNA: TGTGCCAGCAGTGAAGCTAGCGGGGACACAGATACGCAGTATTTT.

This clonotype came up many times. The chain recombines TRBV7-2 with TRBJ2-1; 8 positions agree with TRBD1. CDR3 size: 15 residues. Germline V gives CDR1 SGHTA, CDR2 FQGNSA. J lost 0 bases, V lost 5 bases, and 3 bases had no gene match. In DNA, the CDR3 is TGTGCCAGCAGCGGTACAGGGGGCTCCTACAATGAGCAGTTCTTC. This sequence encodes CASSGTGGSYNEQFF.

The CDR3 sequence: CSVAVLPRNTIYF. CDR3 in DNA: TGCAGCGTTGCCGTGCTACCTAGAAACACCATATATTTT. The genes are TRBV29-1 and TRBJ1-3; no clear D gene. V was cut by 4 bases and J by 5 bases, with 12 bases left in between. Germline CDR1 is SQVTM and CDR2 is ANQGSEA. The CDR3 extends over 13 amino acids.

This sequence joins TRBV19 and TRBJ2-1; D gene unclear. The last part of the DNA fits TRBJ2-7 better; the J call may be wrong. Per the germline V gene, CDR1 is LNHDA and CDR2 is SQIVND (reference sequence). The CDR3 contains 17 residues. This chain's CDR3 is CASSIGVGFSSYNEQYF. CDR3 bases: TGTGCCAGTAGTATAGGGGTCGGATTCAGCTCCTACAATGAGCAGTACTTC.

This clonotype was detected many times. CDR3 sequence: CASSYQGTGEAFF. The CDR3 DNA follows: TGTGCCAGCAGTTACCAGGGGACGGGTGAAGCTTTCTTT. The chain combines TRBV6-2 or TRBV6-3 with TRBJ1-1; possibly TRBD1 for D (6 bases). There are 13 residues in the CDR3. CDR1 is MNHEY and CDR2 is SVGEGT in the germline V gene. Trimming stripped 2 bases from V and 7 bases from J, with 11 bases between.

This clonotype was counted a few times. The chain employs TRBV30 and TRBJ2-7, with unresolved D. V was pared by 3 bases and J by 4 bases, with 16 bases between. Germline V gene data show CDR1 as GTSNPN and CDR2 as SVGIG (reference sequence). The CDR3 extends over 14 amino acids. This chain's CDR3 is CAWRPPASNYEQYF. The DNA of the CDR3 is TGTGCCTGGAGACCTCCTGCAAGTAATTACGAGCAGTACTTC. Full variable domain (remainder filled in from reference TRBV30 and TRBJ2-7): SQTIHQWPATLVQPVGSPLSLECTVEGTSNPNLYWYRQAAGRGLQLLFYSVGIGQISSEVPQNLSASRPQDRQFILSSKKLLLSDSGFYLCAWRPPASNYEQYFGPGTRLTVT.

This clonotype was seen at least ten times. CDR3 DNA sequence: TGTGCCAGCAACCGGGACCGCCACTACGAGCAGTACTTC. Translation gives CASNRDRHYEQYF. The gene calls are TRBV6-1 and TRBJ2-7; D assignment may be TRBD1 or TRBD2 (5 bases each). The ends were cut back, 7 bases at V and 3 bases at J, with 13 bases in the middle. CDR1 is MNHNS, CDR2 SASEGT, per germline. This CDR3 comprises 13 residues.

The V and J genes are TRBV20-1 and TRBJ2-3; TRBD2 aligns across 7 bases. This CDR3 is built from 14 residues. Losses at the gene ends were 6 bases for V and 1 base for J; bases not matched to a gene: 7. The V gene's germline CDR1 is DFQATT and CDR2 SNEGSKA (reference sequence). The CDR3 DNA reads TGCAGTGCCAACAAGCGGGGCGGCACAGATACGCAGTATTTT. As protein: CSANKRGGTDTQYF.

The chain links TRBV9 to TRBJ1-5, with D hard to call. Trimming left V 4 bases short and J 3 bases short, with 8 bases between. The CDR3 sequence is 13 residues long. CDR1 SGDLS and CDR2 YYNGEE come from the germline V gene. CDR3 residues: CASSRQDNQPQHF. For the CDR3, the DNA is TGTGCCAGCAGCCGGCAGGACAATCAGCCCCAGCATTTT.

The chain recombines TRBV4-1 with TRBJ1-1; D is undetermined. Per germline, CDR1 MGHRA and CDR2 YSYEKL. V was shortened by 0 bases and J by 0 bases, with 11 bases between the two germline ends. This CDR3 region has 16 residues. CDR3 region: CASSQEDGRLNTEAFF. For the CDR3, the DNA is TGCGCCAGCAGCCAAGAGGACGGCCGTCTGAACACTGAAGCTTTCTTT.

The chain joins TRBV6-1 to TRBJ2-1; unclear D gene. Germline-derived CDR1 and CDR2 are MNHNS and SASEGT. This CDR3 is built from 14 residues. Trimming left V 7 bases short and J 0 bases short, with 10 bases between. CDR3 sequence: CASNLAHSYNEQFF. In nucleotides, the CDR3 is TGTGCCAGCAACCTCGCCCACTCCTACAATGAGCAGTTCTTC.

There are many counts of this clonotype. V and J are TRBV30 and TRBJ1-2, with D uncertain. Germline V gene sequence: CDR1 GTSNPN, CDR2 SVGIG (reference sequence). Trimming stripped 0 bases from V and 2 bases from J, with 10 bases between. The CDR3 spans 14 residues. The CDR3 is CAWSVFRRNYGYTF. DNA of the CDR3: TGTGCCTGGAGTGTATTCCGGCGGAACTATGGCTACACCTTC.

This clonotype was recorded many times. The chain has TRBV2 and TRBJ1-4; 7 bases line up with TRBD1. CDR3 size: 15 residues. The ends lost 2 bases at V and 8 bases at J; junction bases unmatched: 8. Germline assignment: CDR1 SNHLY and CDR2 FYNNEI. CDR3 in amino acids: CASSEKTGRREKLFF. The DNA for the CDR3 is TGTGCCAGCAGTGAAAAGACAGGGAGGCGAGAAAAACTGTTTTTT.

This clonotype was seen repeatedly, ten times or more. The rearrangement uses TRBV11-2 and TRBJ2-1; no reliable D call. Germline V gene data show CDR1 as SGHAT and CDR2 as FQNNGV. The CDR3 extends over 15 amino acids. V lost 2 bases to trimming and J lost 5 bases, with 13 bases between them. Here the CDR3 reads CASSLPSRVHNEQFF. The CDR3 nucleotides are TGTGCCAGCAGCTTACCGAGCAGAGTCCACAATGAGCAGTTCTTC.

This rearrangement joins TRBV10-3 to TRBJ2-7; TRBD2 matches at 9 bases. The CDR3 is 15 amino acids. After removal of 0 bases from V and 3 bases from J, the junction contained 3 bases not matched to a gene. CDR1 is ENHRY, CDR2 SYGVKD, per germline. The CDR3 here is CAISESSSGDYEQYF. DNA of the CDR3: TGTGCCATCAGTGAGTCGTCTAGCGGGGACTACGAGCAGTACTTC.

This clonotype occurred once. The J gene is TRBJ2-3, the V gene TRBV19, with D hard to call. Germline V lookup: CDR1 LNHDA, CDR2 SQIVND (reference sequence). Between the trimmed V and J ends, which lost 3 bases and 0 bases, there was a span of 13 bases. The CDR3 spans 16 residues. The CDR3 nucleotides are TGTGCCAGTAGTATTTACGGCGGAACTAGCACAGATACGCAGTATTTT. Protein product: CASSIYGGTSTDTQYF. The whole variable domain, filled in from reference TRBV19 and TRBJ2-3, reads DGGITQSPKYLFRKEGQNVTLSCEQNLNHDAMYWYRQDPGQGLRLIYYSQIVNDFQKGDIAEGYSVSREKKESFPLTVTSAQKNPTAFYLCASSIYGGTSTDTQYFGPGTRLTVL.